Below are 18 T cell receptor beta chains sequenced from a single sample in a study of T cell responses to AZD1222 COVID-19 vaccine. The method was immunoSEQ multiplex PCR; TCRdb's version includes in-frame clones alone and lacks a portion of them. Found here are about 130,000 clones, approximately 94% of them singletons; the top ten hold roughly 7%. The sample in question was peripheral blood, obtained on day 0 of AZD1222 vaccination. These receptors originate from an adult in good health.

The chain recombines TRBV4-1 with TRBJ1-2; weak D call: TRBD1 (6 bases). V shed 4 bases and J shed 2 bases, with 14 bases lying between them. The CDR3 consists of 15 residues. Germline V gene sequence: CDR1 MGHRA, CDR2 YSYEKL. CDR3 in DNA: TGCGCCAGCAGCCCACTTGGGCAGGGGAACTATGGCTACACCTTC. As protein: CASSPLGQGNYGYTF.

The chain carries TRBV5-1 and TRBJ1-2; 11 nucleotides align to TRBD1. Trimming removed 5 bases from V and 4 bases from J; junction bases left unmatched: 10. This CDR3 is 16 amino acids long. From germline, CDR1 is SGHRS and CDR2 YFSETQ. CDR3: CASSVDGQGAGYGYTF. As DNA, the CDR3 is TGCGCCAGCAGTGTTGACGGACAGGGGGCAGGCTATGGCTACACCTTC.

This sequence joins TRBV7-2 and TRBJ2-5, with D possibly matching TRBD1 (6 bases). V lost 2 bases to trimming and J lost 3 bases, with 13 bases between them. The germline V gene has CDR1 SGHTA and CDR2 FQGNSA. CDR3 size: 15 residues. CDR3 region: CASSLTGTTKETQYF. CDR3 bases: TGTGCCAGCAGCTTAACGGGGACAACCAAAGAGACCCAGTACTTC.

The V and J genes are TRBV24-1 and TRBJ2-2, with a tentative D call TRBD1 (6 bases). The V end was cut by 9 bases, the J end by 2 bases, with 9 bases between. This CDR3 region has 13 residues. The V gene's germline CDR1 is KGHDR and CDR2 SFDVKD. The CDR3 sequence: CATGGGNTGELFF. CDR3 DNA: TGTGCCACCGGGGGCGGAAACACCGGGGAGCTGTTTTTT.

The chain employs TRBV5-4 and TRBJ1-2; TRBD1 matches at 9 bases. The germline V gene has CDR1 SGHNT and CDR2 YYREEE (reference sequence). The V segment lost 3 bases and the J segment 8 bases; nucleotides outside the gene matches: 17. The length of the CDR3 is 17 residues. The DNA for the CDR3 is TGTGCCAGCAGCTGGGGGACAGGGCATTCGCAGATCGGGGGCTACACCTTC. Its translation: CASSWGTGHSQIGGYTF.

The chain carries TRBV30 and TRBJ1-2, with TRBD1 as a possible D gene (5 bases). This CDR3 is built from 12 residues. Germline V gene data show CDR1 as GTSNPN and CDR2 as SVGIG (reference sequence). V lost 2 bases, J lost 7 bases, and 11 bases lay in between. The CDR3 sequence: CAWSPGGFGYTF. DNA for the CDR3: TGTGCCTGGAGTCCCGGGGGATTTGGCTACACCTTC. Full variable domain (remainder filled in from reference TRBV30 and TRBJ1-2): SQTIHQWPATLVQPVGSPLSLECTVEGTSNPNLYWYRQAAGRGLQLLFYSVGIGQISSEVPQNLSASRPQDRQFILSSKKLLLSDSGFYLCAWSPGGFGYTFGSGTRLTVV.

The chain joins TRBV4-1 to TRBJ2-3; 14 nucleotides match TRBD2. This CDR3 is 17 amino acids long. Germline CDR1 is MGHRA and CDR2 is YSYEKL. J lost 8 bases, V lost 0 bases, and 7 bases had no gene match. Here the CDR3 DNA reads TGCGCCAGCAGCCAAGAGGGACTAGCGGGAGAATCAGTTACGCAGTATTTT. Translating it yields CASSQEGLAGESVTQYF.

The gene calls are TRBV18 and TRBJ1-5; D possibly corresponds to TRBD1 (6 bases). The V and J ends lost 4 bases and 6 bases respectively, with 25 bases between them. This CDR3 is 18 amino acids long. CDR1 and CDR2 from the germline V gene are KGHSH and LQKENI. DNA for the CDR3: TGTGCCAGCTCACGGCGCCAAACGGGGGGCCGTTCAGGTCAGCCCCAGCATTTT. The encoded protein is CASSRRQTGGRSGQPQHF. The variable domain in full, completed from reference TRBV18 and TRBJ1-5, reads NAGVMQNPRHLVRRRGQEARLRCSPMKGHSHVYWYRQLPEEGLKFMVYLQKENIIDESGMPKERFSAEFPKEGPSILRIQQVVRGDSAAYFCASSRRQTGGRSGQPQHFGDGTRLSIL.

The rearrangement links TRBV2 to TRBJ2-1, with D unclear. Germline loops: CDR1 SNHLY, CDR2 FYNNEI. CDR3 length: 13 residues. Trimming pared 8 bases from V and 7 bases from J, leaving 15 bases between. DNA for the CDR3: TGTGCCAGCGGTTGGTACGCAAATAATGAGCAGTTCTTC. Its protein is CASGWYANNEQFF.

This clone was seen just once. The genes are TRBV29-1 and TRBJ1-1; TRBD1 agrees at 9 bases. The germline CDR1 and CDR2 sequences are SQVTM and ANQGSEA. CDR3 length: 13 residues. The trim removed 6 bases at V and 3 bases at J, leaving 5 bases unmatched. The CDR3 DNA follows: TGCAGCGTGGGGACAGGGACCGACACTGAAGCTTTCTTT. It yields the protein CSVGTGTDTEAFF.

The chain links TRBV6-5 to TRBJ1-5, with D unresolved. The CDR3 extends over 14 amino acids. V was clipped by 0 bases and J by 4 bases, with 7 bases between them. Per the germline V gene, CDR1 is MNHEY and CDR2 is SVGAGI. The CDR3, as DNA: TGTGCCAGCAGTTACTCTCGGGGAAATCAGCCCCAGCATTTT. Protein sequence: CASSYSRGNQPQHF.

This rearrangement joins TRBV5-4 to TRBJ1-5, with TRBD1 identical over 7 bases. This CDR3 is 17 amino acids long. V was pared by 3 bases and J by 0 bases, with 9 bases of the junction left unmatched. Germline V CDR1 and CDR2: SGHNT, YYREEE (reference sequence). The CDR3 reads CASSWGTGDLSNQPQHF. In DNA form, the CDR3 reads TGTGCCAGCAGCTGGGGTACAGGGGACCTTAGCAATCAGCCCCAGCATTTT.

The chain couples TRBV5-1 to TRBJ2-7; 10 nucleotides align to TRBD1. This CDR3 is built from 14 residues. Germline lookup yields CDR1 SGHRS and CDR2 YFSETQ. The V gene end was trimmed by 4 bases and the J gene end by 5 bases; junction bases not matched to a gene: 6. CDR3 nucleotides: TGCGCCAGCAGCGAGGGACAGGGGACCCACGAGCAGTACTTC. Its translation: CASSEGQGTHEQYF.

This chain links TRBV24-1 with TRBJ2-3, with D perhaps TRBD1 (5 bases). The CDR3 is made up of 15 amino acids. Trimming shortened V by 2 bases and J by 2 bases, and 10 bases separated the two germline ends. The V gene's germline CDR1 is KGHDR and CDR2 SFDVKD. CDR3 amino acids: CATSDYARATDTQYF. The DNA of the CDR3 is TGTGCCACCAGTGATTACGCCAGGGCCACAGATACGCAGTATTTT.

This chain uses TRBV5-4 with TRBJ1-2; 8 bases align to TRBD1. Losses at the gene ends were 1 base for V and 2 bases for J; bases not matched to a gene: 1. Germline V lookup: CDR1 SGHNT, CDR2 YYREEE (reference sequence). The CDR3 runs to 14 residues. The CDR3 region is CASSLNRGNYGYTF. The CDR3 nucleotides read TGTGCCAGCAGCTTGAACAGGGGGAACTATGGCTACACCTTC. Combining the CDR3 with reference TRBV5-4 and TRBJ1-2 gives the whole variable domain ETGVTQSPTHLIKTRGQQVTLRCSSQSGHNTVSWYQQALGQGPQFIFQYYREEENGRGNFPPRFSGLQFPNYSSELNVNALELDDSALYLCASSLNRGNYGYTFGSGTRLTVV.

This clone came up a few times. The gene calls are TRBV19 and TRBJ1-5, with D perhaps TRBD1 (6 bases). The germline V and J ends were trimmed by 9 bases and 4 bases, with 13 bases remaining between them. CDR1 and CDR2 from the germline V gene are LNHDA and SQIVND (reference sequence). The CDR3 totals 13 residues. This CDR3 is CASAEGGNQPQHF. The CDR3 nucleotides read TGTGCCAGCGCCGAGGGGGGTAATCAGCCCCAGCATTTT.

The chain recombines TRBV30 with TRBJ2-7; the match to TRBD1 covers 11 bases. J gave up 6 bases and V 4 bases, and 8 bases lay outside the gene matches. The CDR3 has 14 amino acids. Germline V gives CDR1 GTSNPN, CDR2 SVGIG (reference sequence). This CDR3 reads CAWTAGTGGLEQYF. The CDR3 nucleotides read TGTGCCTGGACTGCCGGGACAGGGGGTCTCGAGCAGTACTTC.

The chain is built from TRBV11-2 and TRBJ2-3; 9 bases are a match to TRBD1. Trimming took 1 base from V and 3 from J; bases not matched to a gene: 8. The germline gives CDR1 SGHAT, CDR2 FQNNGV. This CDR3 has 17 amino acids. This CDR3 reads CASSLAYRGRKTDTQYF. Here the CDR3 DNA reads TGTGCCAGCAGCTTAGCGTACAGGGGGCGGAAAACAGATACGCAGTATTTT.